This T cell receptor (beta chain) emerged from a study of shared clonotypes between healthy human individuals. Points from the study as a whole: In this cohort, only blood was sampled, and tissue repertoires likely differ. Represented genetic and exposure-history diversity was restricted by having few donors.

This clone occurred a few times. Antigen unknown. Repertoires were generated with immunoSEQ multiplex PCR, while TCRdb's copy carries only in-frame clones and drops some. The sample includes about 980,000 clones, 70% to 85% seen only once; the top ten take over 1.3%. The length of the CDR3 is 15 residues. The V end lost 3 bases, the J end lost 2 bases, and 13 bases lay between the germline ends. Germline V gives CDR1 LNHDA, CDR2 SQIVND (reference sequence). This TCR came from a man aged 18 to 29 in good health. Sequenced input: memory CD4+ T cells sorted from blood. The subset here: CD45RA-negative fraction. The chain carries TRBV19 and TRBJ2-5; D uncertain. CDR3: CASSISFLVQETQYF. The CDR3 nucleotides read TGTGCCAGTAGTATCTCTTTCCTGGTACAAGAGACCCAGTACTTC.